This T cell receptor (beta chain) was captured in a study of cytomegalovirus exposure and HLA in healthy donors. The PCR employed 60 Vbeta primers together with 13 Jbeta primers. The data were produced by immunoSEQ multiplex PCR, yet TCRdb's version contains in-frame clones alone and is incomplete. This table holds about 180,000 clones, approximately 80% found once. The V end lost 1 base, the J end lost 4 bases, and 8 bases lay between the germline ends. The CDR3 is 14 residues long. The germline CDR1 and CDR2 sequences are MNHEY and SMNVEV (reference sequence). The genes are TRBV27 and TRBJ1-5, with D unresolved. The origin of this receptor is a girl between 10 and 17 years old in good health and CMV-seropositive. The sequencing sample was made of PBMCs. CDR3 sequence: CASSLLAQNQPQHF. For the CDR3, the DNA is TGTGCCAGCAGTTTATTAGCCCAGAATCAGCCCCAGCATTTT.